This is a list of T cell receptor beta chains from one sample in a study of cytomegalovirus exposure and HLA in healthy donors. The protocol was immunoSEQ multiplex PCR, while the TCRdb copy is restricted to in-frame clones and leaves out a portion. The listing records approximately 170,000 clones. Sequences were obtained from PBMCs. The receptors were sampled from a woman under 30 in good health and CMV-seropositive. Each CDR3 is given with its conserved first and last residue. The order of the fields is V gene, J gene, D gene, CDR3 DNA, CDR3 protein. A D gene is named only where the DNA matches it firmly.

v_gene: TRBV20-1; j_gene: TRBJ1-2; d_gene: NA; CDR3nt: TGCAGGGCGGCGCCCGCGGGTGGCTACACCTTC; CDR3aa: CRAAPAGGYTF
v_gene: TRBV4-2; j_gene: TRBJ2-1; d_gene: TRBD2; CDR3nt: TGTGCCAGCAGCACCAGCGGGGGGCCTTACAATGAGCAGTTCTTC; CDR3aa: CASSTSGGPYNEQFF
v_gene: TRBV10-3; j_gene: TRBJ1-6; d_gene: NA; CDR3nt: TGTGCCATCAGTGCGACAGGAGACTATAATTCACCCCTCCACTTT; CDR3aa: CAISATGDYNSPLHF
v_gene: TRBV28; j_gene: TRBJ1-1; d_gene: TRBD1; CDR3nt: TGTGCCACCACACAGGGGTACGGGTTAACTTTCTTT; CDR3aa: CATTQGYGLTFF
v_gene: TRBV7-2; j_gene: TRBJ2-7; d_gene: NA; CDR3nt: TGTGCCAGCAGCTTAGCGGTCGCGGGGTACGAGCAGTACTTC; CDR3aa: CASSLAVAGYEQYF
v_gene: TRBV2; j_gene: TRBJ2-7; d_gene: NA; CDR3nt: TGTGCCAGCAGTCCGACTAGTAACGAGCAGTACTTC; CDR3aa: CASSPTSNEQYF
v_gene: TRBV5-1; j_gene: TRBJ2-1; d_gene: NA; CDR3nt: TGCGCCAGCAGCTACAGGGCTGGTGAGCAGTTCTTC; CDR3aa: CASSYRAGEQFF
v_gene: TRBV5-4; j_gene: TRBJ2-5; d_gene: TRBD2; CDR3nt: TGTGCCAGCAGCCCTACCGGGACTAGTGCCCAAGAGACCCAGTACTTC; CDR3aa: CASSPTGTSAQETQYF
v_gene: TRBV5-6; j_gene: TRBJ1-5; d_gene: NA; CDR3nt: TGTGCCAGCAGCTCCCGGGGTCAGCCCCAGCATTTT; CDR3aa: CASSSRGQPQHF
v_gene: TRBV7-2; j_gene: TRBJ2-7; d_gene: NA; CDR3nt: TGTGCCAGCAGCATCCAGTTGGAGCAGTACTTC; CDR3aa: CASSIQLEQYF
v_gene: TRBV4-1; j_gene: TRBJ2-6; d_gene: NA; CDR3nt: TGCGCCAGCAGCCAAGACGAGAGCTTTGGGGCCAACGTCCTGACTTTC; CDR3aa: CASSQDESFGANVLTF
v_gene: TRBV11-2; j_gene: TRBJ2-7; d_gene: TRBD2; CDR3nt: TGTGCCAGCAGCTTAACTAGCGATAGCTCCTACGAGCAGTACTTC; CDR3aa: CASSLTSDSSYEQYF
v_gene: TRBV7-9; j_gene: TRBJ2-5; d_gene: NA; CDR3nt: TGTGCCAGCAGCTTAGCCCGGGACTCGGGAAGGGAGACCCAGTACTTC; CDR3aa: CASSLARDSGRETQYF
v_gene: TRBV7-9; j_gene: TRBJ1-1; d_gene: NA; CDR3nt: TGTGCCAGCAGCACCGGACAGTTCACTGAAGCTTTCTTT; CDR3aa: CASSTGQFTEAFF
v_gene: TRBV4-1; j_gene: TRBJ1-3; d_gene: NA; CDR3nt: TGCGCCAGCAGCCAAGATCCTTCGACTGTTCTCGTTGGCACCATATATTTT; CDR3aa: CASSQDPSTVLVGTIYF
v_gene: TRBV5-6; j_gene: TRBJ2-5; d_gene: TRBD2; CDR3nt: TGTGCCAGCAGCCAAGACCTCGGGACTAGCGGGAGGGATTCGGAGACCCAGTACTTC; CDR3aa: CASSQDLGTSGRDSETQYF
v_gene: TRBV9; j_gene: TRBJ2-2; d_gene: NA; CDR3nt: TGTGCCAGCAGCGTAGGGACAATGAACACCGGGGAGCTGTTTTTT; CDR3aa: CASSVGTMNTGELFF
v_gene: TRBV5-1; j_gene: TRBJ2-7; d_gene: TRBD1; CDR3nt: TGCGCCAGCGCCTCCGGGACAGGGTCCTACGAGCAGTACTTC; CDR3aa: CASASGTGSYEQYF
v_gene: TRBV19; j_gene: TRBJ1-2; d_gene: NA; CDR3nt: TGTGCCAGTAGTATTTCTCGGACAACCCATGGCTACACCTTC; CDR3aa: CASSISRTTHGYTF
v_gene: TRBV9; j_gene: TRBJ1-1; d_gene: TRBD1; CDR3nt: TGTGCCAGCAGCGTGATGACAGGGGACGTCACTGAAGCTTTCTTT; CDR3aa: CASSVMTGDVTEAFF
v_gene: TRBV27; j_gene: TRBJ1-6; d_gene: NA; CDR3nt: TGTGCCAGCAGTTTATCATATTCTAGCGGTTCACCCCTCCACTTT; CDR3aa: CASSLSYSSGSPLHF
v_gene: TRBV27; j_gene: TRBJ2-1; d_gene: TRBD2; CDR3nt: TGTGCCAGCACCATAGCACGGACTAGCGACGAGATGTTAAATGAGCAGTTCTTC; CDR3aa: CASTIARTSDEMLNEQFF
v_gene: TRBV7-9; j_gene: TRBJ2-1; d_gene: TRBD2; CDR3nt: TGTGCCAGCAGCCCTATCTGGGGAGGGCTTCCTGAGCAGTTCTTC; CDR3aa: CASSPIWGGLPEQFF
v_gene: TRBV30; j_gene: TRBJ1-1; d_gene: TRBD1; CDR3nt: TGTGCCTTACAGGGGTCGAACACTGAAGCTTTCTTT; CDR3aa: CALQGSNTEAFF
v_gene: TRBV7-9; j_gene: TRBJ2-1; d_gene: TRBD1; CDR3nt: TGTGCCAGCACCCCAGAGGGGGCAGGGGGTAGAGGTGAGCAGTTCTTC; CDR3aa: CASTPEGAGGRGEQFF
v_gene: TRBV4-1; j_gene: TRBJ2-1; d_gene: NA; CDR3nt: TGCGCCAGCAGCCAAGAAGGTAGCGGCAAGTACAATGAGCAGTTCTTC; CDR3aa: CASSQEGSGKYNEQFF
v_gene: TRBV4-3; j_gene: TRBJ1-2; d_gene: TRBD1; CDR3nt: TGCGCCAGCGGCCAGGGGGACAGGGGGCTAGGGGGCTACACCTTC; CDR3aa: CASGQGDRGLGGYTF
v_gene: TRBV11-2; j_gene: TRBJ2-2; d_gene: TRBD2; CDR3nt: TGTGCCATCGGGACTAGCGGGAGGGGGAACACCGGGGAGCTGTTTTTT; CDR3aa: CAIGTSGRGNTGELFF
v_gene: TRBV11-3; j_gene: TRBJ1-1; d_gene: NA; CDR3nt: TGTGCCAGCAGCTTAGATCCGGGTTTCATGAACACTGAAGCTTTCTTT; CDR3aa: CASSLDPGFMNTEAFF
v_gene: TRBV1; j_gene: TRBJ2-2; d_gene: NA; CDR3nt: TGCACCAGCAGCCAAGATGGGAGCGGGAGTGGTGGTTTGGACACCGGGGAGCTGTTTTTT; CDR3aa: CTSSQDGSGSGGLDTGELFF
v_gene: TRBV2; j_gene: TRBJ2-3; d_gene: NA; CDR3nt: TGTGCCAGCAAAGGTCTGTCAGGCTTCACAGATACGCAGTATTTT; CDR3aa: CASKGLSGFTDTQYF
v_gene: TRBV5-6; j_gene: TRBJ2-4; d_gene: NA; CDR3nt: TGTGCCAGCAGCTTGCCGGGGGAATACAAAAACATTCAGTACTTC; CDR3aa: CASSLPGEYKNIQYF
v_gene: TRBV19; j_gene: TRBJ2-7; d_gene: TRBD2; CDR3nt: TGTGCCAGTAGTAAGAGCGGGAGTGTCTACGAGCAGTACTTC; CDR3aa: CASSKSGSVYEQYF
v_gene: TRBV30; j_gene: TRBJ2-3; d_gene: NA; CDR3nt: TGTGCCTGGAATATTGTGGGAGGGGGGCATACGCAGTATTTT; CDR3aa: CAWNIVGGGHTQYF
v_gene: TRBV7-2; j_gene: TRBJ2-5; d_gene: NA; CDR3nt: TGTGCCAGCAGCGTCAAGGGACTTCAAGAGACCCAGTACTTC; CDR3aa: CASSVKGLQETQYF
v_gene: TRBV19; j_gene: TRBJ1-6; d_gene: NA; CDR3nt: TGTGCCAGTAGCTTCTATAATTCACCCCTCCACTTT; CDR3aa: CASSFYNSPLHF
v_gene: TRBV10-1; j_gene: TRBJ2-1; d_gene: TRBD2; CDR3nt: TGCGCCAGCAGTTCCATAGCGGGGTCAGTGAATGAGCAGTTCTTC; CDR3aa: CASSSIAGSVNEQFF
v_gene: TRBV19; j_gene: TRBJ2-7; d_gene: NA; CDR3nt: TGTGCCAGTTCGAAATGGCAGGCCACCTACGAGCAGTACTTC; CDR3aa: CASSKWQATYEQYF
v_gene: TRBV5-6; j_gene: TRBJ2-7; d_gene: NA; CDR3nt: TGTGCCAGCAGCTTGCTGCTAGTAACCTACGAGCAGTACTTC; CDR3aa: CASSLLLVTYEQYF
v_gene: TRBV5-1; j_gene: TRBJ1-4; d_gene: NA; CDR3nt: TGCGCCAGCAGCTTGGGGACTGGGGAAAAACTGTTTTTT; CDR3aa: CASSLGTGEKLFF
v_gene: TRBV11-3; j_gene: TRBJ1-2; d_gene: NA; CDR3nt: TGTGCCAGCAGCTCGACAGGCCCTAGGATGGATAGCACCTTC; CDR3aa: CASSSTGPRMDSTF
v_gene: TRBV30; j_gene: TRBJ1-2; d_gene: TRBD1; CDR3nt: TGTGCCTGGCGTGGACAGGGAACGAGCTATGGCTACACCTTC; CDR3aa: CAWRGQGTSYGYTF
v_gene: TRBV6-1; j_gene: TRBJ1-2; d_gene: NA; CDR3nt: TGTGTCAGCAGCCCAGGATGGCCGGAGGGCTATGGCTACACCTTC; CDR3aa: CVSSPGWPEGYGYTF
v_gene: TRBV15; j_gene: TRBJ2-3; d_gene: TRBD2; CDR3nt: TGTGCCACCAGCAGAGCTACTAGCGGGGGGGCAGATACGCAGTATTTT; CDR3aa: CATSRATSGGADTQYF
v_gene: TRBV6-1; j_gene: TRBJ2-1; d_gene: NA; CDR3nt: TGTGCCAGCAGTGCCCCCCGTGGGCCCTACAATGAGCAGTTCTTC; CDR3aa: CASSAPRGPYNEQFF
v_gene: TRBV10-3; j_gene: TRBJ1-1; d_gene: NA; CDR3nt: TGTGCCATCAGTGCTCAGGGCAACACTGAAGCTTTCTTT; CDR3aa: CAISAQGNTEAFF
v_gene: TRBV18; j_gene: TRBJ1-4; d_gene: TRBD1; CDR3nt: TGTGCCAGCTCACTACAGGGGACAGAAAATGAAAAACTGTTTTTT; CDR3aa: CASSLQGTENEKLFF
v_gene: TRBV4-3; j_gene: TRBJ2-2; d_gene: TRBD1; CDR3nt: TGCGCCAGCAGCCAAGAAACAGGGGGAACCGGGGAGCTGTTTTTT; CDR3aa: CASSQETGGTGELFF
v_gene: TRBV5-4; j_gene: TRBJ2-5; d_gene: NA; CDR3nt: TGTGCCAGCGGCGGCGGGGGCGGAGAGACCCAGTACTTC; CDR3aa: CASGGGGGETQYF